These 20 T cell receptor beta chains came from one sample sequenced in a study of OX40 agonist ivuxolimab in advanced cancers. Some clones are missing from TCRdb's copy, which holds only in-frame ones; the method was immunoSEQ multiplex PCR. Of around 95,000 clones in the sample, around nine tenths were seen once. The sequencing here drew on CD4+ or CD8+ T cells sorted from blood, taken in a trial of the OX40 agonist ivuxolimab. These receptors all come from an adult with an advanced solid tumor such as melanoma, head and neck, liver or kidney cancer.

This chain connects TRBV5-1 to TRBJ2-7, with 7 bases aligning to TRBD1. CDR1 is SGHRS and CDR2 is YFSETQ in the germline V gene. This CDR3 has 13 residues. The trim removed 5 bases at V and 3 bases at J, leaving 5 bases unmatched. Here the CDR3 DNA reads TGCGCCAGCAGACAGGACAGGTACTACGAGCAGTACTTC. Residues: CASRQDRYYEQYF.

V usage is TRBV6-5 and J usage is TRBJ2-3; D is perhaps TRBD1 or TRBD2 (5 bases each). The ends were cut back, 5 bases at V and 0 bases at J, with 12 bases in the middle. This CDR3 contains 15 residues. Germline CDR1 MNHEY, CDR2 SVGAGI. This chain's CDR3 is CASSQGASSTDTQYF. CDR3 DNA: TGTGCCAGCAGTCAGGGAGCTTCTAGCACAGATACGCAGTATTTT.

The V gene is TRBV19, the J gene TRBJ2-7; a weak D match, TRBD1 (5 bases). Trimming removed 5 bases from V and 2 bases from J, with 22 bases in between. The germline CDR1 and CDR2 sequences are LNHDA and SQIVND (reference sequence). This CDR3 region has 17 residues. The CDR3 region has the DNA TGTGCCAGTAGTCTCATAACAGCTATACAGGAAGCCTACGAGCAGTACTTC. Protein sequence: CASSLITAIQEAYEQYF.

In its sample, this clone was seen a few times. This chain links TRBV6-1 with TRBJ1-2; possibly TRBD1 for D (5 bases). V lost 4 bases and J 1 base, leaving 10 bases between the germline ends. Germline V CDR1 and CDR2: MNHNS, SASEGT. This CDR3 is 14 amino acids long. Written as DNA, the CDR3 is TGTGCCAGCAGTGCGACAGTAAATAACTATGGCTACACCTTC. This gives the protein CASSATVNNYGYTF.

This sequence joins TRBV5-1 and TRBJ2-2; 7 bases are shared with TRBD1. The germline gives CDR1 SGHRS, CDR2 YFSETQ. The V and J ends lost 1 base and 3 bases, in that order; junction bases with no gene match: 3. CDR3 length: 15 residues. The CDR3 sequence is CASSLPRGYTGELFF. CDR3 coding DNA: TGCGCCAGCAGCTTGCCCAGGGGGTACACCGGGGAGCTGTTTTTT.

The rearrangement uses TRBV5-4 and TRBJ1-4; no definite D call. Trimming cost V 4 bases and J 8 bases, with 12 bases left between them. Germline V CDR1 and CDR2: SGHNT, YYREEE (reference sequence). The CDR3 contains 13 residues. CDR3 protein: CASSVELGEKLFF. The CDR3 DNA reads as TGTGCCAGCAGCGTGGAATTGGGGGAAAAACTGTTTTTT. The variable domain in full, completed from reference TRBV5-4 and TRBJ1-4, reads ETGVTQSPTHLIKTRGQQVTLRCSSQSGHNTVSWYQQALGQGPQFIFQYYREEENGRGNFPPRFSGLQFPNYSSELNVNALELDDSALYLCASSVELGEKLFFGSGTQLSVL.

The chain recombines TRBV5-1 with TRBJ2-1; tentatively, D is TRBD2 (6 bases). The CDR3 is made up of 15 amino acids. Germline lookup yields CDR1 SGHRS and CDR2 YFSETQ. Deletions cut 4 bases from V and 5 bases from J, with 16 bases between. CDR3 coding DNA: TGCGCCAGCAGCCCCCTGTCGGGAGCGAACAATGAGCAGTTCTTC. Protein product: CASSPLSGANNEQFF.

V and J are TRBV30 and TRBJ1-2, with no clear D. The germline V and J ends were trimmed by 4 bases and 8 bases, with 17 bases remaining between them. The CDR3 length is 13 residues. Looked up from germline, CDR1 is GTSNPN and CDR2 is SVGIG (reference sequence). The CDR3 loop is CAWTRSRGWGYTF. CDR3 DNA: TGTGCCTGGACTCGCAGTCGGGGATGGGGCTACACCTTC.

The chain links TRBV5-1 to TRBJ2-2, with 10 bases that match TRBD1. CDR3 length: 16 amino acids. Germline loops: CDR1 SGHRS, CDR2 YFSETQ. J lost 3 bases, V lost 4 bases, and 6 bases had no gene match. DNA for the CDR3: TGCGCCAGCAGCCCTAGACAGGGGGCGGACACCGGGGAGCTGTTTTTT. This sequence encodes CASSPRQGADTGELFF.

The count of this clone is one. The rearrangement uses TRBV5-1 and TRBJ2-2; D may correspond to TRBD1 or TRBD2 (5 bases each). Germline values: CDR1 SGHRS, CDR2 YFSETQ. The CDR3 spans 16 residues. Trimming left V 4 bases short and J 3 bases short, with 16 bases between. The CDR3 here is CASSRTGPRDTGELFF. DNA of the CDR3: TGCGCCAGCAGCAGAACGGGACCCAGGGACACCGGGGAGCTGTTTTTT.

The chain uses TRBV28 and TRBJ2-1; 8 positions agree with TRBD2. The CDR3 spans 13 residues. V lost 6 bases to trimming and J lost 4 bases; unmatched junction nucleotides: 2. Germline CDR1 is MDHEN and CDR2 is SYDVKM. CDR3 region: CASRASGYNEQFF. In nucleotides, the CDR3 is TGTGCCAGCAGGGCTAGCGGGTACAATGAGCAGTTCTTC.

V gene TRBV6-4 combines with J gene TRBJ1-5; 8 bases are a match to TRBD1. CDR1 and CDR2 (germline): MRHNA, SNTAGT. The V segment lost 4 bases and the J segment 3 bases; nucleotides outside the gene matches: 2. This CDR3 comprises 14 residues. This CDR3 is CASSVTGDNQPQHF. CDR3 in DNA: TGTGCCAGCAGTGTGACAGGGGACAATCAGCCCCAGCATTTT.

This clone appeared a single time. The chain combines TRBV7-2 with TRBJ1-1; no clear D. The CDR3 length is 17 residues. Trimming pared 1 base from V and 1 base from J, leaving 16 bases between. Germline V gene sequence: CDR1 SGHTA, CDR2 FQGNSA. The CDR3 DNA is TGTGCCAGCAGCTTAGAGGTTAGTCGGCGGCGGAACACTGAAGCTTTCTTT. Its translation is CASSLEVSRRRNTEAFF.

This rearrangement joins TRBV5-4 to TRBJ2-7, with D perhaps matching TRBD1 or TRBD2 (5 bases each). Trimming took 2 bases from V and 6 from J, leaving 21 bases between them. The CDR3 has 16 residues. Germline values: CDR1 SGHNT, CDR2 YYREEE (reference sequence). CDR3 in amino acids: CASSLGTAGFRSEQYF. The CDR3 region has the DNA TGTGCCAGCAGCTTAGGGACGGCGGGTTTCAGGAGCGAGCAGTACTTC.

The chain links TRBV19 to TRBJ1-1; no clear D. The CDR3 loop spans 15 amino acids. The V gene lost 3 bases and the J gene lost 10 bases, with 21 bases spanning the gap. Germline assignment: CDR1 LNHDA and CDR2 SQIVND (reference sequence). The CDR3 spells CASSIGPRTRLGAFF. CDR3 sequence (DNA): TGTGCCAGTAGTATTGGTCCTAGAACTCGGCTCGGAGCTTTCTTT.

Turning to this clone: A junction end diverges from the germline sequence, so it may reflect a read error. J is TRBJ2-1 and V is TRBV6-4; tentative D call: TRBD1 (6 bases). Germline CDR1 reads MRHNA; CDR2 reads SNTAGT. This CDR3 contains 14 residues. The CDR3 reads CASSAQGSFNEQFF. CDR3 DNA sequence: TGTGCCAGCAGTGCGCAGGGGTCCTTCAATGAGCAGTTCTTC.

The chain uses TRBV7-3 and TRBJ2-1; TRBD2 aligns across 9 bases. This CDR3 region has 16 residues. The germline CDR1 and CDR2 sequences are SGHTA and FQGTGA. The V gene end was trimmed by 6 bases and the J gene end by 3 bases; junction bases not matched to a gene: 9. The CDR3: CASSLAGTSIYNEQFF. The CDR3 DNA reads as TGTGCCAGCAGTTTGGCCGGGACTAGCATCTACAATGAGCAGTTCTTC.

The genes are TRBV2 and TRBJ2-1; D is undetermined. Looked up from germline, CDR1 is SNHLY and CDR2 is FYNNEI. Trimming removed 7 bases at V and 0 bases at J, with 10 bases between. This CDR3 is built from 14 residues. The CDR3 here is CASKVPGSYNEQFF. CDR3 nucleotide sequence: TGTGCCAGCAAAGTTCCCGGCTCCTACAATGAGCAGTTCTTC.

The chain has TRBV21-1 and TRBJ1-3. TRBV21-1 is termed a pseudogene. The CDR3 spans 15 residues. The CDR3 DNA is TGTGCCAGCAGCAGGGACTTTCGCTCTGGAAACACCATATATTTT. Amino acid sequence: CASSRDFRSGNTIYF.

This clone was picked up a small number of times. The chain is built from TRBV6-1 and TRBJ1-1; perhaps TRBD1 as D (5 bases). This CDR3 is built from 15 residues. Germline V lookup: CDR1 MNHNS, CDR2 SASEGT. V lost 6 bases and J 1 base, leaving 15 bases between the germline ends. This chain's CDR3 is CASSGHSSGNTEAFF. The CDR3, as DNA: TGTGCCAGCAGCGGACACTCAAGTGGGAACACTGAAGCTTTCTTT.